This T cell receptor (beta chain) derives from a study of blood T cells in healthy people across ages. Study-wide background: About one barcoded beta molecule per two T cells was the capture yield of template switching. Study findings and constraints: With donor CMV status unknown, expanded clonotype changes were possibly confounded. Versus aged donors, long-lived donors had higher diversity and more naive CD4+ cells.

A sample-barcoded 5' primer and a J-beta primer mix were used in a second PCR of roughly 6 to 11 cycles. TCRdb re-analysed the 5' RACE reads in MiXCR, keeping a single row per CDR3 protein. This table has about 1.7 million distinct CDR3 sequences, roughly 30% appearing once. This clonotype was counted only a few times. Its target is not known. Sequenced: blood. This clonotype was obtained from a young woman in good health.

The CDR3: CASSLVASEAFF. CDR3 DNA: TGTGCCAGCAGTTTAGTAGCTTCCGAAGCTTTCTTT. The V gene is TRBV12-3 or TRBV12-4, the J gene TRBJ1-1; D gene uncertain. This CDR3 is built from 12 residues. Trimming stripped 1 base from V and 8 bases from J, with 8 bases between.